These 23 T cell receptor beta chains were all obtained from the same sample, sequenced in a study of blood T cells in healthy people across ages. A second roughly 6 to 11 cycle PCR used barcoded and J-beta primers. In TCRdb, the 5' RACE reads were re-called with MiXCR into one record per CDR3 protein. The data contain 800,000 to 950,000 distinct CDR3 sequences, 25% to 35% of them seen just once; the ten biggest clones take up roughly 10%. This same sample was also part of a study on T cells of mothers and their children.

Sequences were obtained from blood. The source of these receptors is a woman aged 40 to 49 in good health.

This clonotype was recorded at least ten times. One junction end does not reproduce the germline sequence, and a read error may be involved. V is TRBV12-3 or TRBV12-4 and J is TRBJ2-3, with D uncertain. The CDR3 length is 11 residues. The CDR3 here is CASSLGDTQYF. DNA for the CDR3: TGTGCCAGCAGCTTAGGAGATACGCAGTATTTT.

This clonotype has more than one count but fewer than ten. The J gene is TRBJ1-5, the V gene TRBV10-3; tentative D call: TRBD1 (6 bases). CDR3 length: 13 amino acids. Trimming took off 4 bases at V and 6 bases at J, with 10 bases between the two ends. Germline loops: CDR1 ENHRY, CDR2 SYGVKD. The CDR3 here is CAISAQGSQPQHF. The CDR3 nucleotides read TGTGCCATCAGTGCACAGGGAAGTCAGCCCCAGCATTTT.

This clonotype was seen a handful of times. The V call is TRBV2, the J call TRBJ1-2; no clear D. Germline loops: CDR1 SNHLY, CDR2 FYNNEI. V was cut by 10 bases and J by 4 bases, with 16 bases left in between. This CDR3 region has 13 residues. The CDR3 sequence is CATLRAEFYGYTF. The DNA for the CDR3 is TGTGCCACCCTTAGGGCGGAGTTCTATGGCTACACCTTC. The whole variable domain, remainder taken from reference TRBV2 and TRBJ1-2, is EPEVTQTPSHQVTQMGQEVILRCVPISNHLYFYWYRQILGQKVEFLVSFYNNEISEKSEIFDDQFSVERPDGSNFTLKIRSTKLEDSAMYFCATLRAEFYGYTFGSGTRLTVV.

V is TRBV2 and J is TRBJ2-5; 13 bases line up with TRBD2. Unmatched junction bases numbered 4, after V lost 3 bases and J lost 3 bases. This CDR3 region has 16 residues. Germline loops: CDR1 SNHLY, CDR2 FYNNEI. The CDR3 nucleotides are TGTGCCAGCAGTGACCCGGGACTAGCGGGGAAAGAGACCCAGTACTTC. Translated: CASSDPGLAGKETQYF.

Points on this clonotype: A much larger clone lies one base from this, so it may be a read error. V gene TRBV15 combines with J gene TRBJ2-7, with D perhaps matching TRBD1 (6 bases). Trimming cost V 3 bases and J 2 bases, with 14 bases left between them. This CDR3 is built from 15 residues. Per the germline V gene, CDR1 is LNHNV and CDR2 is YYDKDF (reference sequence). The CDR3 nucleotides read TGTGCCACCAGCAGGTACCGACGGGACACCTACGAGCAGTACTTC. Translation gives CATSRYRRDTYEQYF.

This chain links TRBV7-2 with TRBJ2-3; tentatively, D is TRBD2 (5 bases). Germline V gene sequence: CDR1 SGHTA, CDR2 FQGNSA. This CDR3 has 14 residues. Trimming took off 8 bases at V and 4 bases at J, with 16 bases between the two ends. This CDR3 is CASGLEGPPDTQYF. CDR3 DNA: TGTGCCAGCGGGCTAGAGGGCCCGCCAGATACGCAGTATTTT.

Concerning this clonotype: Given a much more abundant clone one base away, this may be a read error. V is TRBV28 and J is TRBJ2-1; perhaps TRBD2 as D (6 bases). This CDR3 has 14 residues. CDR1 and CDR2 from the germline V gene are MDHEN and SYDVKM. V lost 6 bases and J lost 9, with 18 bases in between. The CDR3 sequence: CASRSRDLNSEQFF. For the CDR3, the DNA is TGTGCCAGCAGAAGCCGGGACTTAAACAGTGAGCAGTTCTTC.

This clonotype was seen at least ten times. The CDR3 bases are TGCAGTGCTAGAGATTGGGACAGGGGAAGTTCGCAGTACTTC. Amino acid sequence: CSARDWDRGSSQYF. The chain is built from TRBV20-1 and TRBJ2-7; TRBD1 aligns across 10 bases. Trimming removed 0 bases from V and 9 bases from J; junction bases left unmatched: 8. The CDR3 runs to 14 residues. The V gene's germline CDR1 is DFQATT and CDR2 SNEGSKA (reference sequence).

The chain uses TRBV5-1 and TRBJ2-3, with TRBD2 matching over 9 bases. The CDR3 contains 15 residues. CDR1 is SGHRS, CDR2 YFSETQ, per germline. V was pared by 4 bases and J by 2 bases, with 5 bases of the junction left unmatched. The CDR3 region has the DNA TGCGCCAGCAGCCATAGCGGGGGCCTCACAGATACGCAGTATTTT. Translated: CASSHSGGLTDTQYF.

The CDR3 sequence is CASSLEGTLSNQPQHF. DNA for the CDR3: TGTGCCAGCAGCTTAGAGGGGACCCTAAGCAATCAGCCCCAGCATTTT. The V call is TRBV7-9, the J call TRBJ1-5; TRBD1 might be the D (5 bases). Germline V lookup: CDR1 SEHNR, CDR2 FQNEAQ (reference sequence). V gave up 1 base and J gave up 1 base, with 11 bases separating them. The CDR3 spans 16 residues.

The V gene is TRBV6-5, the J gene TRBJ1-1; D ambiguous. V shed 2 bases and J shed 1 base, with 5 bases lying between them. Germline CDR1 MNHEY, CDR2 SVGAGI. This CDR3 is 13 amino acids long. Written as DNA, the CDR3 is TGTGCCAGCAGTTACAGCACGAACACTGAAGCTTTCTTT. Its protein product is CASSYSTNTEAFF.

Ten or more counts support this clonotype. CDR3: CASSLRTGSSGANVLTF. The CDR3 nucleotides are TGTGCCAGCAGCTTGCGGACAGGGAGCTCTGGGGCCAACGTCCTGACTTTC. The chain links TRBV27 to TRBJ2-6, with 8 bases matching TRBD1. The CDR3 is 17 residues long. V lost 6 bases, J lost 0 bases, and 7 bases stayed unmatched. The germline CDR1 and CDR2 sequences are MNHEY and SMNVEV (reference sequence).

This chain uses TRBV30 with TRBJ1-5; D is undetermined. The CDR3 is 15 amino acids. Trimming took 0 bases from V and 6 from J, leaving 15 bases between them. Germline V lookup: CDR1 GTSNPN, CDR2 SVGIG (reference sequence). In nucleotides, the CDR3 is TGTGCCTGGAGTGTACGGAGTGGAGGTAGTCAGCCCCAGCATTTT. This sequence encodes CAWSVRSGGSQPQHF. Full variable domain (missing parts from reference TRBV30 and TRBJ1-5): SQTIHQWPATLVQPVGSPLSLECTVEGTSNPNLYWYRQAAGRGLQLLFYSVGIGQISSEVPQNLSASRPQDRQFILSSKKLLLSDSGFYLCAWSVRSGGSQPQHFGDGTRLSIL.

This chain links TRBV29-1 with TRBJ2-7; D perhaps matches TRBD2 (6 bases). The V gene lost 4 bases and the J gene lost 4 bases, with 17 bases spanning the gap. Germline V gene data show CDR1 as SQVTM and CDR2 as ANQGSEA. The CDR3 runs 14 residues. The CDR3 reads CSVGGGTGAYEQYF. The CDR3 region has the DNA TGCAGCGTTGGTGGCGGGACTGGAGCTTACGAGCAGTACTTC.

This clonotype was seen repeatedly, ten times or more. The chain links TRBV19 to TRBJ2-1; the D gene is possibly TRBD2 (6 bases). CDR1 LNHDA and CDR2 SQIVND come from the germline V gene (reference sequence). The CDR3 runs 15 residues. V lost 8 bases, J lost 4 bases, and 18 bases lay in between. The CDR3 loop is CASHLVAGPYNEQFF. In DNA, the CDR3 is TGTGCCAGTCATTTGGTTGCGGGGCCTTACAATGAGCAGTTCTTC. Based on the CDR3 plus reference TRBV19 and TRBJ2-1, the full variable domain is DGGITQSPKYLFRKEGQNVTLSCEQNLNHDAMYWYRQDPGQGLRLIYYSQIVNDFQKGDIAEGYSVSREKKESFPLTVTSAQKNPTAFYLCASHLVAGPYNEQFFGPGTRLTVL.

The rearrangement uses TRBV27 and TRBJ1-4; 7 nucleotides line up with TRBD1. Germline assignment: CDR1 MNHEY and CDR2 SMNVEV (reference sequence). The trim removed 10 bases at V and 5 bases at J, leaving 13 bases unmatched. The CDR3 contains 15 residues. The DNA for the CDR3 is TGTGCCAACAGGCCCGGGACAGTGTCAAATGAAAAACTGTTTTTT. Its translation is CANRPGTVSNEKLFF. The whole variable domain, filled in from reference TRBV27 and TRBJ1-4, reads EAQVTQNPRYLITVTGKKLTVTCSQNMNHEYMSWYRQDPGLGLRQIYYSMNVEVTDKGDVPEGYKVSRKEKRNFPLILESPSPNQTSLYFCANRPGTVSNEKLFFGSGTQLSVL.

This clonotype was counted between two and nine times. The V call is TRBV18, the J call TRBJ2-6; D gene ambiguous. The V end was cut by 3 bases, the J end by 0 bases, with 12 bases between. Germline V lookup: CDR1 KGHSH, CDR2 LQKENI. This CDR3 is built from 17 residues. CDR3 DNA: TGTGCCAGCTCACCCCCCGGAAAACTCTCTGGGGCCAACGTCCTGACTTTC. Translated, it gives CASSPPGKLSGANVLTF. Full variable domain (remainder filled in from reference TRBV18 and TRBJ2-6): NAGVMQNPRHLVRRRGQEARLRCSPMKGHSHVYWYRQLPEEGLKFMVYLQKENIIDESGMPKERFSAEFPKEGPSILRIQQVVRGDSAAYFCASSPPGKLSGANVLTFGAGSRLTVL.

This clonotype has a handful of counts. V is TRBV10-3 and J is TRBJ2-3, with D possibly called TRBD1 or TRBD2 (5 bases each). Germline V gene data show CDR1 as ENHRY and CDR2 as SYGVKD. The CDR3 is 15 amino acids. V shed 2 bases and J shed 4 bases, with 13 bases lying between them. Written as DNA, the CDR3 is TGTGCCATCAGTGAGCTGGAAGTGGGGGCAGATACGCAGTATTTT. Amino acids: CAISELEVGADTQYF.

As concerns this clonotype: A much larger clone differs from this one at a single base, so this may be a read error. CDR3 loop: CASSEAGPAGAKYNEQFF. The CDR3 DNA follows: TGTGCCAGCAGTGAAGCGGGACCAGCGGGGGCCAAATACAATGAGCAGTTCTTC. J is TRBJ2-1 and V is TRBV2; 8 nucleotides align to TRBD2. V was clipped by 0 bases and J by 4 bases; unmatched bases: 11. From germline, CDR1 is SNHLY and CDR2 FYNNEI. The CDR3 totals 18 residues. Looking up the rest from reference TRBV2 and TRBJ2-1 gives the full variable domain: EPEVTQTPSHQVTQMGQEVILRCVPISNHLYFYWYRQILGQKVEFLVSFYNNEISEKSEIFDDQFSVERPDGSNFTLKIRSTKLEDSAMYFCASSEAGPAGAKYNEQFFGPGTRLTVL.

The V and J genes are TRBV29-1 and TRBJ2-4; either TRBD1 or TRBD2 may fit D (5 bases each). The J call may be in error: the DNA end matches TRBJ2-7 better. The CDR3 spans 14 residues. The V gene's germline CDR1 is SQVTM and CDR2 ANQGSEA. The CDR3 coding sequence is TGCAGCGTTCAAAGGGGCGTCGGGACCTACGAGCAGTACTTC. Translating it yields CSVQRGVGTYEQYF.

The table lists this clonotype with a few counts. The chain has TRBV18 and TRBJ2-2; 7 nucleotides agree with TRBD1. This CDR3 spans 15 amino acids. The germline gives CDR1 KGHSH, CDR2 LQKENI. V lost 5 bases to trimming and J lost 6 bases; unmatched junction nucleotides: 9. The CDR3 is CASSATGTAAGELFF. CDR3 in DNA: TGTGCCAGCTCAGCGACCGGGACAGCCGCCGGGGAGCTGTTTTTT.

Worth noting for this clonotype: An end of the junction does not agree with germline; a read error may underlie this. The CDR3 loop reads CASSLGSGDFTF. The CDR3 DNA reads TGCGCCAGCAGTTTGGGGTCAGGGGATTTCACCTTC. The V call is TRBV5-1, the J call TRBJ1-2, with D maybe TRBD1 (6 bases). The length of the CDR3 is 12 residues. Germline V lookup: CDR1 SGHRS, CDR2 YFSETQ.

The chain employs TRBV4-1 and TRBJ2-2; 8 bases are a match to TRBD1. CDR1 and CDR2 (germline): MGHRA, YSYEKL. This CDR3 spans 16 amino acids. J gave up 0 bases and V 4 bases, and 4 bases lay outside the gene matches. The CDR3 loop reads CASSRGQGANTGELFF. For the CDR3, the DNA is TGCGCCAGCAGCCGCGGACAGGGCGCGAACACCGGGGAGCTGTTTTTT.